The T cell receptor beta chain under discussion was sequenced for a study of T cell responses to AZD1222 COVID-19 vaccine. Repertoires were generated with immunoSEQ multiplex PCR, while TCRdb's copy carries only in-frame clones and drops some. The sample records 150,000 or so clones, around nine tenths being singletons. Whole-study findings and limits: After two AZD1222 doses, spike-specific TCR breadth and depth rose versus day 0. Spike was spanned by vaccine-associated CD4 TCRs, which were dominant at 160-218 and 743-854.

This clone was seen once. Its antigen is not identified. Germline CDR1 MNHEY, CDR2 SMNVEV (reference sequence). The V end lost 5 bases, the J end lost 5 bases, and 12 bases lay between the germline ends. The CDR3 runs 13 residues. This TCR was recovered from an adult in good health. V and J are TRBV27 and TRBJ1-1; D uncertain. This specimen consisted of peripheral blood, obtained on day 0 of AZD1222 vaccination. CDR3 in amino acids: CASSQVKGTEAFF. The CDR3 bases are TGTGCCAGCAGTCAGGTGAAGGGAACTGAAGCTTTCTTT.